The 30 T cell receptor beta chains given below trace back to one sample, sequenced in a study of blood T cell repertoires in COVID-19 (dated by TCRdb to between 2020 and 2021). Receptor amplification or capture employed the immunoSEQ multiplex PCR assay. TCRdb limited this immuneACCESS table to in-frame rearrangements with V and J called. A share of clones is missing; checked studies link under half to unresolved V genes, and the rest is unexplained. Recorded for this sample are about 160,000 clones; 60% to 85% of them occurred a single time. The leading ten clones occupy about 3% of the sample. The sequencing sample was made of peripheral blood. The receptor set was obtained from a man between 65 and 85 years old with acute or convalescent COVID-19.

The rearrangement uses TRBV11-2 and TRBJ1-5; the match to TRBD1 covers 7 bases. CDR1 and CDR2 from the germline V gene are SGHAT and FQNNGV. Trimming removed 1 base from V and 2 bases from J; junction bases left unmatched: 5. CDR3 size: 16 residues. CDR3 sequence reads: CASSLVTGDRNQPQHF. CDR3 DNA sequence: TGTGCCAGCAGCTTAGTCACAGGGGACCGCAATCAGCCCCAGCATTTT.

The chain combines TRBV29-1 with TRBJ2-7, with a possible D match to TRBD1 (6 bases). Germline assignment: CDR1 SQVTM and CDR2 ANQGSEA. Between the trimmed V and J ends, which lost 6 bases and 0 bases, there was a span of 15 bases. The CDR3 covers 14 residues. This CDR3 reads CSVETGQISYEQYF. CDR3 nucleotides: TGCAGCGTGGAGACAGGACAAATCTCCTACGAGCAGTACTTC.

The chain combines TRBV5-4 with TRBJ1-6; D remains unclear. This CDR3 contains 15 residues. Germline V CDR1 and CDR2: SGHNT, YYREEE (reference sequence). Trimming took 0 bases from V and 9 from J, leaving 13 bases between them. The CDR3, as DNA: TGTGCCAGCAGCTTGGGAGAGGGCCTTGGTTCACCCCTCCACTTT. Amino acids: CASSLGEGLGSPLHF. Complete variable domain (other parts from reference TRBV5-4 and TRBJ1-6): ETGVTQSPTHLIKTRGQQVTLRCSSQSGHNTVSWYQQALGQGPQFIFQYYREEENGRGNFPPRFSGLQFPNYSSELNVNALELDDSALYLCASSLGEGLGSPLHFGNGTRLTVT.

The V gene is TRBV19, the J gene TRBJ2-5; D perhaps matches TRBD1 (5 bases). V gave up 8 bases and J gave up 5 bases, with 15 bases separating them. This CDR3 is 13 amino acids long. The germline V gene has CDR1 LNHDA and CDR2 SQIVND (reference sequence). CDR3 loop: CASGMQGRETQYF. Here the CDR3 DNA reads TGTGCCAGTGGAATGCAGGGTAGGGAGACCCAGTACTTC.

The chain couples TRBV19 to TRBJ1-5; TRBD1 aligns across 7 bases. V was pared by 5 bases and J by 4 bases, with 11 bases of the junction left unmatched. This CDR3 contains 16 residues. Germline V gives CDR1 LNHDA, CDR2 SQIVND (reference sequence). The CDR3 DNA sequence: TGTGCCAGTAGTCCTAGACTGACAGGGTCGAATCAGCCCCAGCATTTT. Its protein is CASSPRLTGSNQPQHF.

The genes are TRBV29-1 and TRBJ2-7; TRBD1 matches at 9 bases. Germline values: CDR1 SQVTM, CDR2 ANQGSEA. V trimming: 6 bases; J trimming: 6 bases; junction bases outside the gene matches: 6. The CDR3 length is 12 residues. The CDR3 nucleotides are TGCAGCGTGGGACAGGGCCGCTTCGAGCAGTACTTC. Translating gives CSVGQGRFEQYF.

CDR3 in amino acids: CASSVMGGAPRTEAFF. The CDR3, as DNA: TGTGCCAGCAGCGTCATGGGAGGGGCTCCTCGGACTGAAGCTTTCTTT. V and J are TRBV11-2 and TRBJ1-1; weak D call: TRBD1 (5 bases). The germline V gene encodes CDR1 SGHAT and CDR2 FQNNGV. V lost 5 bases to trimming and J lost 5 bases, with 21 bases between them. The CDR3 length is 16 residues.

The chain employs TRBV28 and TRBJ1-5; no firm D call. Trimming stripped 3 bases from V and 6 bases from J, with 3 bases between. Germline V gene sequence: CDR1 MDHEN, CDR2 SYDVKM. The length of the CDR3 is 11 residues. This CDR3 reads CASSFGQPQHF. The CDR3 DNA is TGTGCCAGCAGTTTCGGTCAGCCCCAGCATTTT.

The chain recombines TRBV7-9 with TRBJ2-3, with TRBD1 identical over 10 bases. Looked up from germline, CDR1 is SEHNR and CDR2 is FQNEAQ (reference sequence). With 7 bases clipped from V and 2 bases from J, the junction kept 18 bases outside the gene matches. The CDR3 has 19 residues. As DNA, the CDR3 is TGTGCCAGCACCAGCGACAGGGGGCTCCCCGGGACTCCCACAGATACGCAGTATTTT. It encodes CASTSDRGLPGTPTDTQYF.

The chain combines TRBV6-5 with TRBJ2-7, with D possibly being TRBD1 (5 bases). V was shortened by 6 bases and J by 3 bases, with 15 bases between the two germline ends. This CDR3 is built from 14 residues. Germline lookup yields CDR1 MNHEY and CDR2 SVGAGI. The CDR3 DNA reads as TGTGCCAGCAGCGCTCAGGACACCAGCTACGAGCAGTACTTC. It yields the protein CASSAQDTSYEQYF.

This chain uses TRBV10-3 with TRBJ2-7; tentatively, D is TRBD2 (6 bases). The V end lost 6 bases, the J end lost 5 bases, and 14 bases lay between the germline ends. From germline, CDR1 is ENHRY and CDR2 SYGVKD. The CDR3 runs to 13 residues. This chain's CDR3 is CAIRGRSPHEQYF. The CDR3 nucleotides read TGTGCCATCAGGGGGAGGTCCCCCCACGAGCAGTACTTC.

The chain recombines TRBV6-6 with TRBJ2-7; D ambiguous. Deletions cut 6 bases from V and 1 base from J, with 16 bases between. Germline CDR1 is MNHNY and CDR2 is SVGAGI (reference sequence). The CDR3 spans 15 residues. Here the CDR3 DNA reads TGTGCCAGCAGGGGCCGGTCGGATCTTTCCTACGAGCAGTACTTC. Translation: CASRGRSDLSYEQYF.

This chain joins TRBV19 and TRBJ1-5; D possibly corresponds to TRBD1 (5 bases). CDR3 length: 15 amino acids. Germline assignment: CDR1 LNHDA and CDR2 SQIVND (reference sequence). The ends were cut back, 6 bases at V and 2 bases at J, with 14 bases in the middle. The CDR3 region is CASSPNQGRNQPQHF. The CDR3, as DNA: TGTGCCAGTAGCCCCAATCAGGGTCGCAATCAGCCCCAGCATTTT.

This clone occurred a few times. The CDR3 DNA sequence: TGTGCCAGCAGCACCGGGACAGTGAACACTGAAGCTTTCTTT. Its protein is CASSTGTVNTEAFF. This chain joins TRBV27 and TRBJ1-1; 7 bases are a match to TRBD1. V trimming: 6 bases; J trimming: 0 bases; junction bases outside the gene matches: 4. The CDR3 is made up of 14 amino acids. Germline V lookup: CDR1 MNHEY, CDR2 SMNVEV (reference sequence).

The genes are TRBV28 and TRBJ2-4; D is possibly TRBD1 (6 bases). Trimming left V 8 bases short and J 0 bases short, with 11 bases between. CDR1 is MDHEN and CDR2 is SYDVKM in the germline V gene. The CDR3 is made up of 14 amino acids. The CDR3: CASADSQAKNIQYF. The CDR3 region has the DNA TGTGCCAGCGCGGACAGCCAAGCCAAAAACATTCAGTACTTC. The complete variable domain, with remaining parts taken from reference TRBV28 and TRBJ2-4, reads DVKVTQSSRYLVKRTGEKVFLECVQDMDHENMFWYRQDPGLGLRLIYFSYDVKMKEKGDIPEGYSVSREKKERFSLILESASTNQTSMYLCASADSQAKNIQYFGAGTRLSVL.

J is TRBJ2-7 and V is TRBV11-3, with 11 bases fitting TRBD2. V shed 2 bases and J 6 bases; nucleotides not matched to a gene: 9. Germline V gene sequence: CDR1 SGHNT, CDR2 YENEEA. The CDR3 totals 16 residues. CDR3 amino acids: CASSLMDLAGGLEQYF. In nucleotides, the CDR3 is TGTGCCAGCAGCTTAATGGATCTAGCGGGAGGACTCGAGCAGTACTTC.

This clone was seen a handful of times. This chain uses TRBV2 with TRBJ1-2, with D perhaps matching TRBD1 (6 bases). In germline, CDR1 is SNHLY, CDR2 FYNNEI. This CDR3 has 14 amino acids. V gave up 9 bases and J gave up 5 bases, with 19 bases separating them. CDR3 sequence (DNA): TGTGCCAGTACAACAGGGAACCTGATTTATGGCTACACCTTC. It translates to CASTTGNLIYGYTF.

The rearrangement links TRBV5-4 to TRBJ2-3; 10 bases are a match to TRBD2. V lost 5 bases to trimming and J lost 1 base; unmatched junction nucleotides: 4. Germline CDR1 and CDR2: SGHNT and YYREEE (reference sequence). The CDR3 covers 15 residues. The CDR3 protein is CASSSGTSGTDTQYF. The CDR3, as DNA: TGTGCCAGCAGTTCCGGGACTAGCGGCACAGATACGCAGTATTTT.

The V gene is TRBV5-1, the J gene TRBJ2-7, with D possibly being TRBD1 (6 bases). Germline V gene lookup returns CDR1 SGHRS and CDR2 YFSETQ. The CDR3 sequence is 13 residues long. V was pared by 2 bases and J by 1 base, with 7 bases between. For the CDR3, the DNA is TGCGCCAGCAGCTTAACAGGGTCCTACGAGCAGTACTTC. The encoded protein is CASSLTGSYEQYF.

This clone appeared a few times. The chain is built from TRBV28 and TRBJ1-5, with 7 bases matching TRBD1. The CDR3 loop spans 18 amino acids. With 4 bases clipped from V and 0 bases from J, the junction kept 12 bases outside the gene matches. Per the germline V gene, CDR1 is MDHEN and CDR2 is SYDVKM. In nucleotides, the CDR3 is TGTGCCAGCAGTTGGACAGGCCCACTAGTTCATAGCAATCAGCCCCAGCATTTT. Translated, it gives CASSWTGPLVHSNQPQHF.

The chain carries TRBV4-2 and TRBJ2-3, with 14 bases matching TRBD2. Trimming took 1 base from V and 5 from J; bases not matched to a gene: 5. Germline CDR1 LGHNA, CDR2 YNFKEQ. The CDR3 is 17 residues long. The DNA of the CDR3 is TGTGCCAGCAGCCAAGGACTAGCGGGAGGGCCTGGAGATACGCAGTATTTT. This codes for CASSQGLAGGPGDTQYF.

V gene TRBV19 combines with J gene TRBJ1-1; D is possibly TRBD1 (6 bases). This CDR3 is built from 12 residues. V lost 6 bases and J 5 bases, leaving 10 bases between the germline ends. The germline V gene encodes CDR1 LNHDA and CDR2 SQIVND (reference sequence). Here the CDR3 reads CASRAGVTEAFF. Here the CDR3 DNA reads TGTGCCAGTAGAGCAGGGGTAACTGAAGCTTTCTTT.

The chain uses TRBV28 and TRBJ1-2; D is perhaps TRBD1 (5 bases). V lost 7 bases to trimming and J lost 3 bases, with 15 bases between them. The germline V gene encodes CDR1 MDHEN and CDR2 SYDVKM. The CDR3 spans 14 residues. CDR3 region: CASIGGGLDYGYTF. CDR3 DNA sequence: TGTGCCAGCATCGGGGGTGGCCTGGACTATGGCTACACCTTC.

This clone was observed a handful of times. The V gene is TRBV18, the J gene TRBJ1-1; TRBD1 agrees at 7 bases. This CDR3 is 13 amino acids long. Trimming at V came to 7 bases and at J to 1 base, leaving 3 bases not matched to a gene. The germline gives CDR1 KGHSH, CDR2 LQKENI. The CDR3 DNA sequence: TGTGCCAGCTTAGGGACAGCGAACACTGAAGCTTTCTTT. Translating it yields CASLGTANTEAFF.

This chain connects TRBV5-1 to TRBJ1-1; 8 bases agree with TRBD1. V lost 0 bases to trimming and J lost 0 bases; unmatched junction nucleotides: 4. Germline V gives CDR1 SGHRS, CDR2 YFSETQ. The CDR3 runs 16 residues. CDR3 sequence reads: CASSLGTGIMNTEAFF. The CDR3 DNA sequence: TGCGCCAGCAGCTTGGGGACAGGGATTATGAACACTGAAGCTTTCTTT.

V usage is TRBV28 and J usage is TRBJ1-6, with 7 bases fitting TRBD1. The ends lost 5 bases at V and 8 bases at J; junction bases unmatched: 12. Germline CDR1 is MDHEN and CDR2 is SYDVKM. This CDR3 is 16 amino acids long. The CDR3 region has the DNA TGTGCCAGCAGTACCCAGGGCAGGGGGAAAGATTCACCCCTCCACTTT. This sequence encodes CASSTQGRGKDSPLHF.

The CDR3 region is CASSWGMGLLAVYNEQFF. DNA of the CDR3: TGTGCCAGCAGCTGGGGTATGGGGTTACTAGCGGTGTACAATGAGCAGTTCTTC. This sequence joins TRBV7-9 and TRBJ2-1; 8 bases align to TRBD2. V was pared by 4 bases and J by 4 bases, with 15 bases of the junction left unmatched. The CDR3 has 18 residues. Per the germline V gene, CDR1 is SEHNR and CDR2 is FQNEAQ (reference sequence).

The chain employs TRBV3-1 (or the pseudogene TRBV3-2) and TRBJ1-5; 7 bases are shared with TRBD1. Germline trimming cut 4 bases from V and 9 bases from J; bases unmatched to any gene: 15. The V gene's germline CDR1 is LGHDT and CDR2 YNNKEL (reference sequence). CDR3 length: 16 amino acids. CDR3 region: CASSPRTGPDIGPQHF. In nucleotides, the CDR3 is TGTGCCAGCAGCCCCCGGACAGGCCCCGATATAGGGCCCCAGCATTTT.

V usage is TRBV6-5 and J usage is TRBJ2-7; TRBD2 might be the D (5 bases). The CDR3 runs to 15 residues. Germline V CDR1 and CDR2: MNHEY, SVGAGI. Between the trimmed V and J ends, which lost 0 bases and 7 bases, there was a span of 16 bases. As DNA, the CDR3 is TGTGCCAGCAGTTACTCGATCTCGGTAACGGGGGAGCAGTACTTC. This gives the protein CASSYSISVTGEQYF.

This chain joins TRBV9 and TRBJ1-3; D is uncertain. The germline V gene has CDR1 SGDLS and CDR2 YYNGEE. The CDR3 runs to 14 residues. Trimming pared 4 bases from V and 0 bases from J, leaving 8 bases between. The CDR3, as DNA: TGTGCCAGCAGCCAACAGTTCTCTGGAAACACCATATATTTT. Translated: CASSQQFSGNTIYF.